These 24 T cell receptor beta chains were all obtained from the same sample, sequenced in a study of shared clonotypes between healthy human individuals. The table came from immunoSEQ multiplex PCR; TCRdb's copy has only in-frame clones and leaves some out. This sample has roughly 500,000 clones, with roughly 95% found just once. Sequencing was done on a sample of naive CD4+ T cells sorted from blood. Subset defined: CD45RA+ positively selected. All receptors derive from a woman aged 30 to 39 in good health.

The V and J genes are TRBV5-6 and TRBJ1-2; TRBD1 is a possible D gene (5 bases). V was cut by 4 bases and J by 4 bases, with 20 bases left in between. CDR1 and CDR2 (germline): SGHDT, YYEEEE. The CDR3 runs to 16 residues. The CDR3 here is CASSPGTGEVGYGYTF. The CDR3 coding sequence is TGTGCCAGCAGCCCAGGGACGGGGGAGGTTGGCTATGGCTACACCTTC.

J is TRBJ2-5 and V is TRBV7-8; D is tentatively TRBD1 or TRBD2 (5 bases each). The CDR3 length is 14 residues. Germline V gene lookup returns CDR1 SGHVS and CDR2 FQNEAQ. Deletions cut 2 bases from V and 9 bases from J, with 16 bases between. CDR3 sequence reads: CASSLSALRDPQYF. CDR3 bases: TGTGCCAGCAGCTTAAGTGCCCTCCGGGACCCCCAGTACTTC.

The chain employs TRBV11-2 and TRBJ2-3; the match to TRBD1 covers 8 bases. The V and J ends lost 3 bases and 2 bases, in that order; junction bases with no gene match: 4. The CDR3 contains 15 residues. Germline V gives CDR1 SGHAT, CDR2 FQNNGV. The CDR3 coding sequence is TGTGCCAGCAGCTTTGGGACAGGATCCACAGATACGCAGTATTTT. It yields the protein CASSFGTGSTDTQYF.

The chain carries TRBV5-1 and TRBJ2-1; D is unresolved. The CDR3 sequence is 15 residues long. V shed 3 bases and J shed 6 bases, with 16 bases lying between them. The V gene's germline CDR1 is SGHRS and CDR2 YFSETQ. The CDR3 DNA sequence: TGCGCCAGCAGCTCGCGTACCTCCTTCGGCAATGAGCAGTTCTTC. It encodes CASSSRTSFGNEQFF.

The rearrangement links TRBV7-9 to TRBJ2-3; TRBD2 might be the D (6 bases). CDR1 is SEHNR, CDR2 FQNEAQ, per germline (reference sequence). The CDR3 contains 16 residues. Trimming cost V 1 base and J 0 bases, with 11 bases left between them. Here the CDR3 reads CASSLGRETSTDTQYF. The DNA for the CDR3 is TGTGCCAGCAGCTTAGGGCGGGAAACTAGCACAGATACGCAGTATTTT.

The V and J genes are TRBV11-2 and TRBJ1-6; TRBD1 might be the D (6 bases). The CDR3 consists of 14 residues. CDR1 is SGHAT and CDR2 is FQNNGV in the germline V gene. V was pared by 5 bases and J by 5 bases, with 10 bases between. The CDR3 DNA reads TGTGCCAGCAGCCGAGGGGGGGATAATTCACCCCTCCACTTT. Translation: CASSRGGDNSPLHF.

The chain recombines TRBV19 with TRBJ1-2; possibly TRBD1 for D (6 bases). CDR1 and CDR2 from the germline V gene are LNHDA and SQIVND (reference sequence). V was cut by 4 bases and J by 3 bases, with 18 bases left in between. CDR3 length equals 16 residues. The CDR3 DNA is TGTGCCAGTAGTAGATCAGGGGATACCGCGTACTATGGCTACACCTTC. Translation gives CASSRSGDTAYYGYTF.

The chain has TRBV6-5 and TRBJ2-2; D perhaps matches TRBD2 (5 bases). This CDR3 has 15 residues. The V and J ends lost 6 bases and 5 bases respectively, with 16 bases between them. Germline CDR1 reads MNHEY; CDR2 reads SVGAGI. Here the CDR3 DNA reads TGTGCCAGCAGAACAGCTCGCAGGAGGACCGGGGAGCTGTTTTTT. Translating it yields CASRTARRRTGELFF.

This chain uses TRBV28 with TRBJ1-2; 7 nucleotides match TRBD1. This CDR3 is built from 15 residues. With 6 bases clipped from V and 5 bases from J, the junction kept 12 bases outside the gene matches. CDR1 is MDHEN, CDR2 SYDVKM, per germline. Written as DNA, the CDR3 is TGTGCCAGCAGCACCAACTGGGGGGACAGATATGGCTACACCTTC. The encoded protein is CASSTNWGDRYGYTF.

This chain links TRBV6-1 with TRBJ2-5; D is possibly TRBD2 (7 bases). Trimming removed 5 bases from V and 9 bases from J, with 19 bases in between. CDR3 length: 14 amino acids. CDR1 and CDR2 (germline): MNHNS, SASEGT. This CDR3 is CASSRGGTRRAQYF. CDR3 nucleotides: TGTGCCAGCAGTAGGGGGGGGACGCGCAGGGCCCAGTACTTC.

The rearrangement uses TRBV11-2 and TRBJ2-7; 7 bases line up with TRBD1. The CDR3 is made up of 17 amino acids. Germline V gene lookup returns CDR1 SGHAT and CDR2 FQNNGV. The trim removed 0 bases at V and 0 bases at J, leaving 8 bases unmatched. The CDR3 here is CASSLERTGTSSYEQYF. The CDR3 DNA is TGTGCCAGCAGCTTAGAAAGGACAGGCACAAGCTCCTACGAGCAGTACTTC. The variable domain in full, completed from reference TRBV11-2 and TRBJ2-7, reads EAGVAQSPRYKIIEKRQSVAFWCNPISGHATLYWYQQILGQGPKLLIQFQNNGVVDDSQLPKDRFSAERLKGVDSTLKIQPAKLEDSAVYLCASSLERTGTSSYEQYFGPGTRLTVT.

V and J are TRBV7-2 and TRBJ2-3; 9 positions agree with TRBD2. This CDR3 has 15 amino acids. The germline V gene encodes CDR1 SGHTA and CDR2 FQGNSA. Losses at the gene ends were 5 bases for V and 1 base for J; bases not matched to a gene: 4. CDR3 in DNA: TGTGCCAGCAGCCCTGGGACTAGCCGCACAGATACGCAGTATTTT. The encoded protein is CASSPGTSRTDTQYF.

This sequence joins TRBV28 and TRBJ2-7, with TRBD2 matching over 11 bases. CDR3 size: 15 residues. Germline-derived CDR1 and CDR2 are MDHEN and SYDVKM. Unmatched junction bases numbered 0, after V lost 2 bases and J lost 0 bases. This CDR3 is CASSLTSGSSYEQYF. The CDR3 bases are TGTGCCAGCAGTTTAACTAGCGGGAGCTCCTACGAGCAGTACTTC.

The CDR3 DNA reads TGTGCCAGCAGCACCGCCGGGACTAAGAGTGAGCAGTTCTTC. It codes for CASSTAGTKSEQFF. The rearrangement joins TRBV9 to TRBJ2-1, with TRBD2 identical over 7 bases. V lost 4 bases to trimming and J lost 9 bases; unmatched junction nucleotides: 10. CDR3 length: 14 residues. Looked up from germline, CDR1 is SGDLS and CDR2 is YYNGEE.

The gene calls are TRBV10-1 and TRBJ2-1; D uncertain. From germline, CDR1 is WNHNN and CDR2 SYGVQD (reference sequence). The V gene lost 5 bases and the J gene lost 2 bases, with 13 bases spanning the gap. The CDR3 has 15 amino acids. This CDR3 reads CASSPDQGAYNEQFF. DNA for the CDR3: TGCGCCAGCAGTCCGGATCAAGGAGCCTACAATGAGCAGTTCTTC.

The CDR3 loop is CASSERHKRNTIYF. CDR3 bases: TGTGCCAGCAGTGAGCGCCACAAGCGAAACACCATATATTTT. The chain carries TRBV6-1 and TRBJ1-3; no definite D call. The V end was cut by 3 bases, the J end by 5 bases, with 11 bases between. Germline loops: CDR1 MNHNS, CDR2 SASEGT. The CDR3 consists of 14 residues.

The CDR3 nucleotides are TGCGCCAGCAGGGTTGCAGGGAACACTGAAGCTTTCTTT. Protein: CASRVAGNTEAFF. The chain links TRBV10-1 to TRBJ1-1; D gene ambiguous. CDR3 length equals 13 residues. The germline gives CDR1 WNHNN, CDR2 SYGVQD (reference sequence). V lost 6 bases to trimming and J lost 1 base, with 9 bases between them.

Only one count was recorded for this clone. CDR3 coding DNA: TGTGCCAGCTCACCGCAAACTAGCGGGAATGACGATGAGCAGTTCTTC. Its protein product is CASSPQTSGNDDEQFF. V and J are TRBV18 and TRBJ2-1; 10 bases fit TRBD2. With V trimmed by 3 bases and J by 8 bases, 10 bases remained unmatched. CDR3 size: 16 residues. CDR1 is KGHSH, CDR2 LQKENI, per germline.

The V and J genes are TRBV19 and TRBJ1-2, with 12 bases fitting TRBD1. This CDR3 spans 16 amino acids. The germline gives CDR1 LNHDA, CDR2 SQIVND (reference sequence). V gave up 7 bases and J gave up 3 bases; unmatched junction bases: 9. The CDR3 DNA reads TGTGCCAGTAAGAGGGACAGGGGGCAGGTCGACTATGGCTACACCTTC. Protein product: CASKRDRGQVDYGYTF.

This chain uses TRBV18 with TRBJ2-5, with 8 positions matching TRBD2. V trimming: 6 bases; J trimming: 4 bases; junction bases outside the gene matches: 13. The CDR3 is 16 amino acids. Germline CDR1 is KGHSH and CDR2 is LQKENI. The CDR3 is CASSLRASGRSETQYF. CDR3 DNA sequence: TGTGCCAGCTCCCTAAGGGCGAGCGGGAGATCAGAGACCCAGTACTTC. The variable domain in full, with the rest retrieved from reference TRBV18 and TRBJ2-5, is NAGVMQNPRHLVRRRGQEARLRCSPMKGHSHVYWYRQLPEEGLKFMVYLQKENIIDESGMPKERFSAEFPKEGPSILRIQQVVRGDSAAYFCASSLRASGRSETQYFGPGTRLLVL.

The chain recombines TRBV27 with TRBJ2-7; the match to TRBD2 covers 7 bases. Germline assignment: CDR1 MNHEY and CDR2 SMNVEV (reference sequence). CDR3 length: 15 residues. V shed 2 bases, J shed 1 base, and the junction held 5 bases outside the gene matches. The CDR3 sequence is CASSLRAGESYEQYF. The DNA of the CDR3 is TGTGCCAGCAGTTTAAGGGCGGGAGAGTCCTACGAGCAGTACTTC.

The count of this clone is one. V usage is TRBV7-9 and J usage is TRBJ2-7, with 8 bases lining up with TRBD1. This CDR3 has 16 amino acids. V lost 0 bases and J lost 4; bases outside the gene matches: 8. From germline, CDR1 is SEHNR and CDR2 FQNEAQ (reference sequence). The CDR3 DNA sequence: TGTGCCAGCAGCTTAGCTACGGACAGGGAAGGGTACGAGCAGTACTTC. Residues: CASSLATDREGYEQYF.

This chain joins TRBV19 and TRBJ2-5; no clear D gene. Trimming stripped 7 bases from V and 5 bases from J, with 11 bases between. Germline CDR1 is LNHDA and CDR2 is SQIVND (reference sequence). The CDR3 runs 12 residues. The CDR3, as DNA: TGTGCCAGTAAAGCATCTGGGGAGACCCAGTACTTC. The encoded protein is CASKASGETQYF.

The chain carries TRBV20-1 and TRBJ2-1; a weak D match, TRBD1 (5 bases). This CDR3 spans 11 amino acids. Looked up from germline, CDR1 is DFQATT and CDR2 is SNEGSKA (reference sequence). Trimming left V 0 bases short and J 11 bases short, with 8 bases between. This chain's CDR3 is CSARDQGKQFF. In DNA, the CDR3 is TGCAGTGCTAGAGACCAGGGCAAGCAGTTCTTC.